This T cell receptor beta chain was found in a study of T-cell reconstitution after alpha-beta-depleted transplantation in children. Overall study findings and caveats: From surviving recipient T cells and thymic progenitors came the high day-60 TCRbeta diversity observed in some patients. At the one-year point after transplant, T-cell counts and TCRbeta diversity were found to come mostly from T cells that had been newly produced. Reportedly, only several hundred clones from non-depleted graft cells drove alpha-beta T-cell counts at about two months.

For TCRbeta, the library was prepared with unique molecular identifiers. TCRdb ran MiXCR on the PCR reads and lists one entry per CDR3 protein. The sample lists approximately 500,000 distinct CDR3 sequences, 25% to 30% occurring once. This clonotype was seen a few times. Its cognate antigen is unknown. There are 16 residues in the CDR3. Germline V gene data show CDR1 as ENHRY and CDR2 as SYGVKD. The J segment lost 3 bases and the V segment lost 4 bases, leaving 10 bases of the junction unmatched. The chain joins TRBV10-3 to TRBJ2-3; the match to TRBD2 covers 7 bases. The material sequenced was PBMCs, taken before TCRalphabeta/CD19-depleted stem cell transplant. The receptor was isolated from a boy less than two years old with Wiskott-Aldrich syndrome, due to receive a stem cell transplant. CDR3 sequence reads: CAISGDRNSGTDTQYF. DNA of the CDR3: TGTGCCATCAGTGGGGATCGTAATAGCGGGACAGATACGCAGTATTTT.